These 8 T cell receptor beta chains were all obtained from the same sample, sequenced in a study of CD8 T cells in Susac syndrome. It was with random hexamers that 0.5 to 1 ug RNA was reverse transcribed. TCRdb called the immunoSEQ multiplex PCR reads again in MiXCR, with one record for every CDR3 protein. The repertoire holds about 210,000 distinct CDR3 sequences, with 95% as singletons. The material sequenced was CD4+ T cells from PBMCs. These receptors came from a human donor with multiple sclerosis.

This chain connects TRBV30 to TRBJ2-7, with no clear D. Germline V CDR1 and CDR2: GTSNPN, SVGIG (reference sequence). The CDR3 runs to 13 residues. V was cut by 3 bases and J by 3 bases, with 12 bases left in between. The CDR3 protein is CAWRYALGYEQYF. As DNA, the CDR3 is TGTGCCTGGAGATATGCCCTAGGCTACGAGCAGTACTTC.

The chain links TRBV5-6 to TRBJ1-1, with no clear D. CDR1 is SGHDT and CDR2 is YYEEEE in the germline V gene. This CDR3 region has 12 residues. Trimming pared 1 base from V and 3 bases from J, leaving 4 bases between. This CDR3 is CASSLLDTEAFF. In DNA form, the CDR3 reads TGTGCCAGCAGCTTGCTGGACACTGAAGCTTTCTTT.

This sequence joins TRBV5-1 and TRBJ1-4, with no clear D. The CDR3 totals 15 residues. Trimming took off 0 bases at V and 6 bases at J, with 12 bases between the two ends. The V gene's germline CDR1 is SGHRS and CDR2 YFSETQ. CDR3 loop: CASSLAGSGDEKLFF. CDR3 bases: TGCGCCAGCAGCTTGGCGGGATCTGGGGATGAAAAACTGTTTTTT.

In DNA, the CDR3 is TGCAGCGTTGAGGGGCCTGGCTACACCTTC. This encodes CSVEGPGYTF. The rearrangement links TRBV29-1 to TRBJ1-2; perhaps TRBD1 as D (5 bases). V was shortened by 3 bases and J by 7 bases, with 6 bases between the two germline ends. The CDR3 spans 10 residues. Germline values: CDR1 SQVTM, CDR2 ANQGSEA.

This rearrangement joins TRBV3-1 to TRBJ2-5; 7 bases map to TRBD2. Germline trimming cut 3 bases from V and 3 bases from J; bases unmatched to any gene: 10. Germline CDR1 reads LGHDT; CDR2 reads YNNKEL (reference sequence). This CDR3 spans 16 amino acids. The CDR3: CASSQRRGLREETQYF. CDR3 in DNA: TGTGCCAGCAGCCAGCGGCGGGGGTTGCGAGAAGAGACCCAGTACTTC.

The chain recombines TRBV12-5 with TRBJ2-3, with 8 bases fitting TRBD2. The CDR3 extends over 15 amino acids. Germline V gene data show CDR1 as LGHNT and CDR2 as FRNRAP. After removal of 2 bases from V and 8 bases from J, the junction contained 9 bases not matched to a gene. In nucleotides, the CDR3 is TGTGCTAGTGGTTTGCTTTCGGGACTAGACGCTACGCAGTATTTT. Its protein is CASGLLSGLDATQYF.

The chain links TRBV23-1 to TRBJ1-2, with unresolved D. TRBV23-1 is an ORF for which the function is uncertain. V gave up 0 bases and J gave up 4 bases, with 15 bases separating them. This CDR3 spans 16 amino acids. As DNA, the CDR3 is TGCGCCAGCAGTCAATCGAACCGACCACCATTCTATGGCTACACCTTC. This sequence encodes CASSQSNRPPFYGYTF.

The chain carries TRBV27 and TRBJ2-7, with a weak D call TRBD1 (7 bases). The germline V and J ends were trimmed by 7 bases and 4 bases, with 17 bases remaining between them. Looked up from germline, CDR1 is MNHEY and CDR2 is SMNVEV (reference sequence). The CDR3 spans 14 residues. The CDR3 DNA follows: TGTGCCAGCACCTCGAGGGGGCGGGGTTACGAGCAGTACTTC. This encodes CASTSRGRGYEQYF.